This passage covers 2 T cell receptor beta chains from one sample sequenced in a study of blood T cell repertoires in COVID-19. The repertoire was sequenced with immunoSEQ multiplex PCR; TCRdb's copy has only in-frame clones and lacks some. This sample has 200,000 to 300,000 clones, with approximately 80% found just once. Sequencing was done on a sample of peripheral blood. The source of these receptors is a man in his thirties or forties who had recovered from COVID-19.

This clone was recorded once. The rearrangement uses TRBV19 and TRBJ1-5; D perhaps matches TRBD1 (5 bases). CDR3 length equals 13 residues. Trimming left V 6 bases short and J 7 bases short, with 13 bases between. Per germline, CDR1 LNHDA and CDR2 SQIVND (reference sequence). This CDR3 is CASSQGGRQPQHF. CDR3 nucleotides: TGTGCCAGTAGCCAGGGAGGGAGGCAGCCCCAGCATTTT. Full variable domain (remainder filled in from reference TRBV19 and TRBJ1-5): DGGITQSPKYLFRKEGQNVTLSCEQNLNHDAMYWYRQDPGQGLRLIYYSQIVNDFQKGDIAEGYSVSREKKESFPLTVTSAQKNPTAFYLCASSQGGRQPQHFGDGTRLSIL.

This chain uses TRBV9 with TRBJ2-2; tentative D call: TRBD1 (5 bases). V was pared by 7 bases and J by 5 bases, with 15 bases between. The CDR3 covers 14 residues. Germline CDR1 SGDLS, CDR2 YYNGEE. The CDR3 nucleotides read TGTGCCAGCCATGGGGCGGATCGGACCGGGGAGCTGTTTTTT. Its translation: CASHGADRTGELFF.